Listed below are T cell receptor beta chains from one sample, sequenced in a study of CD8 T cells in ankylosing spondylitis. TCRdb re-analysed the 5' RACE reads in MiXCR, keeping a single row per CDR3 protein. The sample has 350,000 to 450,000 distinct CDR3 sequences, more than 25% seen once. Specimen: blood, either unsorted or a sorted T cell fraction (not recorded which). All receptors derive from a male donor with ankylosing spondylitis. CDR3s include the opening cysteine and the closing phenylalanine or tryptophan. The D gene is left open where the match is weak. Rows give clone size only sometimes, using once, few, many, or a class for an expanded clone.

j_call	v_call	d_call	clone_size	cdr3_nt	cdr3_aa
TRBJ2-1	TRBV20-1	TRBD2	few	TGCAGTGCTTTGACTAGCGGGGCCCTCTCCTACAATGAGCAGTTCTTC	CSALTSGALSYNEQFF
TRBJ1-1	TRBV29-1	TRBD1	few	TGCAGCGTTGATAAAAGGGACAGGGAATGGCCAGAAGCTTTCTTT	CSVDKRDREWPEAFF
TRBJ2-3	TRBV3-1	-	few	TGTGCCAGCAGCCAGGGTGGGACAGATACGCAGTATTTT	CASSQGGTDTQYF
TRBJ2-2	TRBV20-1	-	few	TGCAGTGCTAGGAAAGAGGGCACCGGGGAGCTGTTTTTT	CSARKEGTGELFF
TRBJ1-1	TRBV29-1	-	few	TGCAGCGTTGAAATTTCGACGGTATACACTGAAGCTTTCTTT	CSVEISTVYTEAFF
TRBJ2-5	TRBV25-1	TRBD1	-	TGTGCCAGCAGTGCTAACAGGGGGAAAGAGACCCAGTACTTC	CASSANRGKETQYF
TRBJ2-1	TRBV5-1	-	-	TGCGCCAGCAGTTTCGACGACTACAATGAGCAGTTCTTC	CASSFDDYNEQFF
TRBJ1-5	TRBV10-2	-	few	TGCGCCAGCAGTGATCGGGGAGGGATGGGTCAGCCCCAGCATTTT	CASSDRGGMGQPQHF
TRBJ2-3	TRBV29-1	TRBD2	many	TGCAGCGTTGCCACTAGCGGATCCACAGATACGCAGTATTTT	CSVATSGSTDTQYF
TRBJ2-3	TRBV12-3/TRBV12-4	-	-	TGTGCCAGCAGTGTTAGCTTTATGACAGATACGCAGTATTTT	CASSVSFMTDTQYF
TRBJ2-1	TRBV25-1	-	-	TGTGCCAGCAGTGAATATGGGGGCTTCTACAATGAGCAGTTCTTC	CASSEYGGFYNEQFF
TRBJ2-1	TRBV5-6	TRBD2	few	TGTGCCAGCAGCTTTTTTACTAGCGGTTACAATGAGCAGTTCTTC	CASSFFTSGYNEQFF
TRBJ2-3	TRBV20-1	TRBD1	-	TGCAGTGCTCCGACAGGGGGGGCAGATACGCAGTATTTT	CSAPTGGADTQYF
TRBJ1-5	TRBV20-1	-	few	TGCAGTGCTAGCCTAGGGGATCAGCCCCAGCATTTT	CSASLGDQPQHF
TRBJ2-3	TRBV4-2	-	few	TGTGCCAGCAGCCCTACACCGGGGGCGGGAAACACAGATACGCAGTATTTT	CASSPTPGAGNTDTQYF
TRBJ2-3	TRBV10-3	TRBD2	few	TGTGCCATCAGTGGCGGACTAGTTTGGAGCACAGATACGCAGTATTTT	CAISGGLVWSTDTQYF
TRBJ2-1	TRBV7-2	TRBD2	many	TGTGCCAGCAGCCCTTTAGCGGGAGTAAACAATGAGCAGTTCTTC	CASSPLAGVNNEQFF
TRBJ1-2	TRBV20-1	TRBD1	-	TGCAGTGCTAGACCCCCGGGACAGGGAGACTATGGCTACACCTTC	CSARPPGQGDYGYTF
TRBJ1-3	TRBV30	-	-	TGTGCCTGGAGTGTAATCACAAACACCATATATTTT	CAWSVITNTIYF
TRBJ2-2	TRBV11-3	-	-	TGTGCCAGCAGCGCCAGACTGGGCGGGGAGCTGTTTTTT	CASSARLGGELFF
TRBJ1-1	TRBV11-2	-	-	TGTGCCAGCAGCTTAGCAGGGGACGGCACTGAAGCTTTCTTT	CASSLAGDGTEAFF
TRBJ1-1	TRBV7-8	TRBD1	few	TGTGCCAGCAGCTCTCGACAGGGACGGACGAGGACTGAAGCTTTCTTT	CASSSRQGRTRTEAFF
TRBJ1-1	TRBV3-1	-	-	TGTGCCAGCAGCCAAGAGAGCGGAGGATCGAACACTGAAGCTTTCTTT	CASSQESGGSNTEAFF
TRBJ1-5	TRBV12-3/TRBV12-4	TRBD1	many	TGTGCCAGCAGTCCGACAGGGGTGTGGGATCAGCCCCAGCATTTT	CASSPTGVWDQPQHF
TRBJ1-1	TRBV5-1	TRBD1	-	TGCGCCAGCAGCACCGGGACAGGGTATAATCTGGGCACTGAAGCTTTCTTT	CASSTGTGYNLGTEAFF
TRBJ2-5	TRBV7-9	TRBD2	few	TGTGCCAGCAGCTCGGCGGGAGGTGGTCAAGAGACCCAGTACTTC	CASSSAGGGQETQYF
TRBJ2-2	TRBV7-2	-	few	TGTGCCAGCAGCTTAGGTGTAGGGGGTTTCACCGGGGAGCTGTTTTTT	CASSLGVGGFTGELFF
TRBJ2-2	TRBV5-1	-	-	TGCGCCAGCAGCTTGGACAGTTACACCGGGGAGCTGTTTTTT	CASSLDSYTGELFF
TRBJ2-3	TRBV5-1	-	-	TGCGCCAGCAGCCCCTTCGCCGAGTCAGATACGCAGTATTTT	CASSPFAESDTQYF
TRBJ1-2	TRBV12-3/TRBV12-4	-	-	TGTGCCAGCAGTCTAAAGTTCAACTATGGCTACACCTTC	CASSLKFNYGYTF
TRBJ2-1	TRBV11-3	-	few	TGTGCCAGCAGCTTACGGGGGACCCTATACAATGAGCAGTTCTTC	CASSLRGTLYNEQFF
TRBJ1-4	TRBV20-1	-	-	TGCAGTGCTAGAGTTATTGAAAAACTGTTTTTT	CSARVIEKLFF
TRBJ2-2	TRBV15	-	few	TGTGCCACCAGCAGAGAACTGGGGACCGGGGAGCTGTTTTTT	CATSRELGTGELFF
TRBJ2-6	TRBV7-9	-	once	TGTGCCAGCAGCTTGGCTCTCCCCTCTGGGGCCAACGTCCTGACTTTC	CASSLALPSGANVLTF
TRBJ2-1	TRBV20-1	TRBD1	-	TGCAGTGCTGGTCCCCTCGGGACAGGGCGCGCCAATGAGCAGTTCTTC	CSAGPLGTGRANEQFF
TRBJ1-1	TRBV4-1	TRBD1	-	TGCGCCAGCAGCCAAGAACTCGCCGGGACAGGAAGGAACACTGAAGCTTTCTTT	CASSQELAGTGRNTEAFF
TRBJ1-2	TRBV5-1	-	-	TGCGCCAGCAGCCTGAAGGACAATAATGGCTACACCTTC	CASSLKDNNGYTF
TRBJ1-2	TRBV9	-	-	TGTGCCAGCAGCGTCGGGACCCTCTATGGCTACACCTTC	CASSVGTLYGYTF
TRBJ2-5	TRBV20-1	-	-	TGCAGTGCTAGAATCACGACGACGGAGACCCAGTACTTC	CSARITTTETQYF
TRBJ1-1	TRBV6-5	-	-	TGTGCCAGCAGTTTGATGGGGGGCGCGGACCCTTTCTTT	CASSLMGGADPFF
TRBJ2-5	TRBV5-5	-	-	TGTGCCAGCAGCTCGCAGGGGTTTCAAGAGACCCAGTACTTC	CASSSQGFQETQYF
TRBJ1-4	TRBV7-2	-	-	TGTGCCAGCAGCTTAGAACAGGGAGAAAAACTGTTTTTT	CASSLEQGEKLFF
TRBJ1-1	TRBV6-6	TRBD1	-	TGTGCCAGCACAGACAGGGGGAGGACTGAAGCTTTCTTT	CASTDRGRTEAFF
TRBJ1-1	TRBV15	-	-	TGTGCCACCAGCAGATCCTCCGCGAACACTGAAGCTTTCTTT	CATSRSSANTEAFF
TRBJ2-5	TRBV7-8	-	-	TGTGCCAGCAGCTGGGGACTTGTACAAGAGACCCAGTACTTC	CASSWGLVQETQYF
TRBJ2-1	TRBV6-8	TRBD2	few	TGTGCCAGCAGTCCCCCCAAGCGGGAGCGCAATGAGCAGTTCTTC	CASSPPKRERNEQFF
TRBJ2-7	TRBV5-8	TRBD1	-	TGTGCCAGCAGCTTGCGACAGGGGAGTACCTACGAGCAGTACTTC	CASSLRQGSTYEQYF
TRBJ2-3	TRBV7-2	TRBD2	-	TGTGCCAGCAGCTTAGCGCGGGCTAGCGGTCCCACAGATACGCAGTATTTT	CASSLARASGPTDTQYF
TRBJ2-1	TRBV7-2	-	-	TGTGCCAGCAGCTTATCCGTGCGCGGGTTATACAATGAGCAGTTCTTC	CASSLSVRGLYNEQFF
TRBJ2-2	TRBV5-1	-	-	TGCGCCAGCAGCCTCGGGGGAGCCACCGGGGAGCTGTTTTTT	CASSLGGATGELFF
TRBJ1-1	TRBV12-3/TRBV12-4	-	many	TGTGCCAGCAGTTTGAGGGGGGTTACTGAAGCTTTCTTT	CASSLRGVTEAFF
TRBJ2-3	TRBV24-1	-	-	TGTGCCACCAGTGACCCAGGGGCAGATACGCAGTATTTT	CATSDPGADTQYF
TRBJ2-1	TRBV29-1	-	-	TGCAGCGTTGAACGCGGCCTGATAGCGAGTTACAATGAGCAGTTCTTC	CSVERGLIASYNEQFF
TRBJ2-1	TRBV5-1	TRBD1	-	TGCGCCAGCAGCTTCTTTGGACAGGGCGATGAGCAGTTCTTC	CASSFFGQGDEQFF